This T cell receptor beta chain was obtained from a study of blood T cell repertoires in COVID-19. Study-wide background: Samples representing acute and convalescent COVID-19 were sourced from the United States, Italy and Spain. The analysed material was cDNA or gDNA that came from T cells, B-cell-depleted T cells, or PBMCs.

Germline CDR1 reads MDHEN; CDR2 reads SYDVKM. Trimming took 6 bases from V and 7 from J, leaving 18 bases between them. The CDR3 length is 15 residues. Study processing details: Amplifying reference gene primers gave estimates of nucleated cell counts. The protocol was immunoSEQ multiplex PCR, while the TCRdb copy is restricted to in-frame clones and leaves out a portion. That table is the source of V, J and clone size, and D and trimming were worked out from the DNA. Of approximately 120,000 clones in the sample, roughly 82% were seen once. The J gene is TRBJ1-4, the V gene TRBV28; no reliable D call. The source is a woman of 80 years or more with active or convalescent COVID-19. Sequencing input: peripheral blood. The DNA for the CDR3 is TGTGCCAGCAGGAACCCAGGAGGGCCGAGTGAAAAACTGTTTTTT. Protein: CASRNPGGPSEKLFF.